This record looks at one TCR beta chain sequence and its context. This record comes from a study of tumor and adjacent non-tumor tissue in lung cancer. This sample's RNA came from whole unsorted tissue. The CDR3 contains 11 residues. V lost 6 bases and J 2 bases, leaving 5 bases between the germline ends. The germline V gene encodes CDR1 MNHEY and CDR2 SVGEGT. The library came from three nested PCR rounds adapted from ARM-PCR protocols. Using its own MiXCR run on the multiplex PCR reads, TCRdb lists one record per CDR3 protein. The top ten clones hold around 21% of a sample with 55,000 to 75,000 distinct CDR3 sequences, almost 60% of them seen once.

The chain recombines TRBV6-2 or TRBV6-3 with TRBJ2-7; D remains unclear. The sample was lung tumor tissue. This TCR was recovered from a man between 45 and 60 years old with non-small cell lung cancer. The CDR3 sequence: CASSPPYEQYF. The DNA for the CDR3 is TGTGCCAGCAGCCCCCCCTACGAGCAGTACTTC.